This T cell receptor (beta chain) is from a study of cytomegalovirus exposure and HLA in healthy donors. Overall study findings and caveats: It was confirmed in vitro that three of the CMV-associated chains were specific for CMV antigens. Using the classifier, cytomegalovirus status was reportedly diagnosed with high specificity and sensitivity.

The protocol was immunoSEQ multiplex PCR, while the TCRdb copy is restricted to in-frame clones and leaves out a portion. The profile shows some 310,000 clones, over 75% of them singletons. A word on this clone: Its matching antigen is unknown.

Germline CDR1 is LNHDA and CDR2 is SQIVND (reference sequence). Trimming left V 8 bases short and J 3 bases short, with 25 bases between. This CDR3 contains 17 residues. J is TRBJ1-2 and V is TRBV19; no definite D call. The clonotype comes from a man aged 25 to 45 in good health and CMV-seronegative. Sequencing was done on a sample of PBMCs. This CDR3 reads CASAKRETRSVYYGYTF. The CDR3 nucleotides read TGTGCCAGTGCAAAACGGGAGACTCGATCTGTTTACTATGGCTACACCTTC.